These 20 T cell receptor beta chains came from one sample sequenced in a study of OX40 agonist ivuxolimab in advanced cancers. Only in-frame clones appear in the TCRdb table, and some are missing; sequencing was by immunoSEQ multiplex PCR. The sample records around 20,000 clones, around 70% being singletons. Material: CD4+ or CD8+ T cells sorted from blood, obtained in a trial of the OX40 agonist ivuxolimab. Receptor source: an adult with an advanced solid tumor such as melanoma, head and neck, liver or kidney cancer.

As DNA, the CDR3 is TGTGCCACTAGCGGGAGGATGAACACCGGGGAGCTGTTTTTT. Encoded protein: CATSGRMNTGELFF. The rearrangement uses TRBV11-3 and TRBJ2-2, with 11 bases matching TRBD2. CDR1 SGHNT and CDR2 YENEEA come from the germline V gene. There are 14 residues in the CDR3. With 10 bases clipped from V and 1 base from J, the junction kept 2 bases outside the gene matches.

The J gene is TRBJ1-4, the V gene TRBV19; possibly TRBD1 for D (6 bases). The V gene's germline CDR1 is LNHDA and CDR2 SQIVND (reference sequence). Trimming took 5 bases from V and 2 from J, leaving 15 bases between them. The CDR3 runs 16 residues. The CDR3 here is CASSSDTGITNEKLFF. The CDR3 DNA is TGTGCCAGTAGTTCCGACACAGGGATTACTAATGAAAAACTGTTTTTT.

V and J are TRBV19 and TRBJ2-1; D is possibly TRBD2 (6 bases). V lost 5 bases to trimming and J lost 8 bases, with 16 bases between them. This CDR3 spans 14 amino acids. Germline CDR1 is LNHDA and CDR2 is SQIVND (reference sequence). The CDR3 loop is CASSSGLIQDEQFF. For the CDR3, the DNA is TGTGCCAGTAGTTCGGGACTCATACAGGATGAGCAGTTCTTC.

In this sample, this clone turned up a few times. The V call is TRBV7-3, the J call TRBJ2-3; TRBD1 aligns across 10 bases. The junction had 7 bases not matched to a gene; V was cut back by 4 bases and J by 6 bases. Germline V gene lookup returns CDR1 SGHTA and CDR2 FQGTGA. The CDR3 extends over 15 amino acids. The DNA of the CDR3 is TGTGCCAGCAGCTCGACAGGGGGCGCAGGGGATACGCAGTATTTT. This gives the protein CASSSTGGAGDTQYF.

The rearrangement joins TRBV27 to TRBJ2-3; D gene unclear. CDR3 length: 13 amino acids. V gave up 2 bases and J gave up 5 bases, with 8 bases separating them. Looked up from germline, CDR1 is MNHEY and CDR2 is SMNVEV (reference sequence). CDR3 loop: CASSLGLGDTQYF. As DNA, the CDR3 is TGTGCCAGCAGTTTAGGCTTAGGAGATACGCAGTATTTT.

This clone was counted only a few times. This sequence joins TRBV7-6 and TRBJ2-6, with TRBD1 matching over 7 bases. Germline trimming cut 5 bases from V and 4 bases from J; bases unmatched to any gene: 8. The CDR3 length is 16 residues. Germline loops: CDR1 SGHVS, CDR2 FNYEAQ. For the CDR3, the DNA is TGTGCCAGCAGCGACACAGGGGTAGACGGGGCCAACGTCCTGACTTTC. Translating gives CASSDTGVDGANVLTF.

The V gene is TRBV27, the J gene TRBJ2-7, with 10 bases aligning to TRBD1. Looked up from germline, CDR1 is MNHEY and CDR2 is SMNVEV (reference sequence). J lost 6 bases, V lost 0 bases, and 5 bases had no gene match. The CDR3 spans 15 residues. Written as DNA, the CDR3 is TGTGCCAGCAGTTTATCGGGGACAGGGGTGAGCGAGCAGTACTTC. Protein sequence: CASSLSGTGVSEQYF.

The CDR3 region is CASSASGVGTEAFF. The CDR3 bases are TGTGCCAGCAGCGCCTCAGGGGTTGGCACTGAAGCTTTCTTT. This chain links TRBV7-9 with TRBJ1-1, with a tentative D call TRBD1 (6 bases). The CDR3 spans 14 residues. V was pared by 5 bases and J by 4 bases, with 14 bases between. Germline V gene lookup returns CDR1 SEHNR and CDR2 FQNEAQ (reference sequence).

The chain has TRBV29-1 and TRBJ2-1; D gene uncertain. Germline V gene sequence: CDR1 SQVTM, CDR2 ANQGSEA. This CDR3 has 14 residues. Trimming shortened V by 1 base and J by 0 bases, and 7 bases separated the two germline ends. The CDR3 sequence: CSVEVSASYNEQFF. The CDR3 region has the DNA TGCAGCGTTGAAGTAAGCGCCTCCTACAATGAGCAGTTCTTC.

This clone appeared once. The rearrangement uses TRBV9 and TRBJ1-1; D perhaps matches TRBD1 (5 bases). This CDR3 is 14 amino acids long. From germline, CDR1 is SGDLS and CDR2 YYNGEE. Trimming left V 2 bases short and J 5 bases short, with 13 bases between. CDR3 amino acids: CASSVTVDGTEAFF. In DNA form, the CDR3 reads TGTGCCAGCAGCGTGACAGTGGATGGGACTGAAGCTTTCTTT.

The chain employs TRBV5-6 and TRBJ2-1; 7 positions agree with TRBD1. This CDR3 contains 14 residues. V lost 1 base and J lost 4; bases outside the gene matches: 2. Germline CDR1 SGHDT, CDR2 YYEEEE. The CDR3 region has the DNA TGTGCCAGCAGCTTGACGGACAGGTACAATGAGCAGTTCTTC. It is translated as CASSLTDRYNEQFF.

This clone was counted only a few times. This sequence joins TRBV2 and TRBJ2-6; tentatively, D is TRBD1 (5 bases). V was shortened by 3 bases and J by 4 bases, with 13 bases between the two germline ends. Germline CDR1 reads SNHLY; CDR2 reads FYNNEI. The CDR3 covers 16 residues. The CDR3 spells CASSDPGAPGANVLTF. As DNA, the CDR3 is TGTGCCAGCAGTGACCCTGGGGCGCCGGGGGCCAACGTCCTGACTTTC.

This clone was counted between two and nine times. The gene calls are TRBV27 and TRBJ2-3; unclear D gene. Trimming took 2 bases from V and 5 from J, leaving 8 bases between them. Germline values: CDR1 MNHEY, CDR2 SMNVEV (reference sequence). This CDR3 contains 13 residues. CDR3: CASSLQPGDTQYF. As DNA, the CDR3 is TGTGCCAGCAGTTTACAGCCTGGAGATACGCAGTATTTT.

The sample holds a few counts of this clone. The chain combines TRBV6-5 with TRBJ2-7; D remains unclear. The CDR3 is 14 residues long. Trimming pared 3 bases from V and 7 bases from J, leaving 16 bases between. Germline-derived CDR1 and CDR2 are MNHEY and SVGAGI. This CDR3 reads CASSYTDNPGEQYF. DNA for the CDR3: TGTGCCAGCAGTTATACCGACAATCCGGGTGAGCAGTACTTC.

The chain employs TRBV6-5 and TRBJ2-3, with D perhaps TRBD2 (5 bases). V was pared by 5 bases and J by 0 bases, with 9 bases between. Germline V gene sequence: CDR1 MNHEY, CDR2 SVGAGI. This CDR3 contains 14 residues. The CDR3 nucleotides are TGTGCCAGCAGTCTAGCAGCTAGCACAGATACGCAGTATTTT. Translation gives CASSLAASTDTQYF.

For the CDR3, the DNA is TGTGCCAGCAGCCCTCGGACAGAGAGCTCCTACGAGCAGTACTTC. Translating it yields CASSPRTESSYEQYF. J is TRBJ2-7 and V is TRBV9; a possible D gene is TRBD1 (6 bases). CDR1 is SGDLS, CDR2 YYNGEE, per germline. The V end was cut by 4 bases, the J end by 0 bases, with 14 bases between. The CDR3 loop spans 15 amino acids. Full variable domain (missing parts from reference TRBV9 and TRBJ2-7): DSGVTQTPKHLITATGQRVTLRCSPRSGDLSVYWYQQSLDQGLQFLIQYYNGEERAKGNILERFSAQQFPDLHSELNLSSLELGDSALYFCASSPRTESSYEQYFGPGTRLTVT.

This clone was recorded a few times. The chain employs TRBV4-3 and TRBJ2-7, with D perhaps TRBD1 or TRBD2 (5 bases each). Per germline, CDR1 LGHNA and CDR2 YSLEER. CDR3 length equals 16 residues. Trimming stripped 0 bases from V and 5 bases from J, with 17 bases between. Here the CDR3 reads CASSQDLGTLGDEQYF. In nucleotides, the CDR3 is TGCGCCAGCAGCCAAGATCTGGGGACCCTAGGCGACGAGCAGTACTTC.

V usage is TRBV10-3 and J usage is TRBJ2-2; 8 bases match TRBD1. The CDR3 has 16 residues. The V gene's germline CDR1 is ENHRY and CDR2 SYGVKD. The V gene end was trimmed by 4 bases and the J gene end by 3 bases; junction bases not matched to a gene: 7. In nucleotides, the CDR3 is TGTGCCATCAGTGCGCAGGGGGCATCCCACACCGGGGAGCTGTTTTTT. Translated: CAISAQGASHTGELFF.

J is TRBJ1-4 and V is TRBV10-1; possible D gene TRBD1, 5 bases. Germline V gene lookup returns CDR1 WNHNN and CDR2 SYGVQD (reference sequence). The CDR3 is 15 amino acids. V dropped 2 bases and J dropped 5 bases, with 12 bases sitting between them. The DNA of the CDR3 is TGCGCCAGCAGTGAGCGGCAGGGAGGGAATGAAAAACTGTTTTTT. It encodes CASSERQGGNEKLFF.

This clone was seen a few times. The rearrangement links TRBV6-5 to TRBJ2-7; a weak D match, TRBD1 (6 bases). The CDR3 contains 12 residues. The germline V and J ends were trimmed by 5 bases and 6 bases, with 11 bases remaining between them. Per the germline V gene, CDR1 is MNHEY and CDR2 is SVGAGI. CDR3 residues: CASSQPRGEQYF. The CDR3 nucleotides are TGTGCCAGCAGTCAACCCAGGGGCGAGCAGTACTTC.